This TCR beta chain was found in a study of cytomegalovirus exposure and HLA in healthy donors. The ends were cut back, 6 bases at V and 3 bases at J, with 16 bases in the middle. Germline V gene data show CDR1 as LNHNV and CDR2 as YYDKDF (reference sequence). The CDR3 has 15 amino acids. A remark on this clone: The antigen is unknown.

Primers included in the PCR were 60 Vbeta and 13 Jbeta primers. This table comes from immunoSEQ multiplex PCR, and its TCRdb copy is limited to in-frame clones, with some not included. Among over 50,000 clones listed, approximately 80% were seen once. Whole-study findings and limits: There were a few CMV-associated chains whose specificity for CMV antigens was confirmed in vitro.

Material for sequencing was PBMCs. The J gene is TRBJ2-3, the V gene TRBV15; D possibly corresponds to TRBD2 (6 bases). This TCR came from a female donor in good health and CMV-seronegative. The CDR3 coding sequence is TGTGCCACCAGTCCCCAAGGAGGGGAAACAGATACGCAGTATTTT. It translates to CATSPQGGETDTQYF.